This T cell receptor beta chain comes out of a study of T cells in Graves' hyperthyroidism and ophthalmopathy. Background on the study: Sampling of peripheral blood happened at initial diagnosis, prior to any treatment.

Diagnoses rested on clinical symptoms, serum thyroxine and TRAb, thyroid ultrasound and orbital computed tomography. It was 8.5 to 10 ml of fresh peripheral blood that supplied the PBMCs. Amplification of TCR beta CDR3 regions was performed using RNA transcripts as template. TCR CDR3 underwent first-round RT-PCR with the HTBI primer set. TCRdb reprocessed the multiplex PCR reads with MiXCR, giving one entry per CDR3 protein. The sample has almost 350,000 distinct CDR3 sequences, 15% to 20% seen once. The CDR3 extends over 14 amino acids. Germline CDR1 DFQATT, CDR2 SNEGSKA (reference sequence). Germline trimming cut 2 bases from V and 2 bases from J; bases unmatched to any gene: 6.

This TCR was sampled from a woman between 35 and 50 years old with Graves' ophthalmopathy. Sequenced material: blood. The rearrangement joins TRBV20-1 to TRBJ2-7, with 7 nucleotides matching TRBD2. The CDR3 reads CSARLRDYAYEQYF. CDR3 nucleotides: TGCAGTGCTAGACTCCGGGACTACGCCTACGAGCAGTACTTC.